The 4 T cell receptor beta chains presented below share a single source sample, sequenced in a study of metastatic and nonmetastatic thyroid tumors. No patient had received any treatment before thyroid surgery. TCRdb reanalyzed the PCR reads via MiXCR. The sample consists of tens of thousands of clones, roughly 23% of them appearing once. The sequenced sample consisted of blood. The origin of the receptors is a female donor with papillary thyroid cancer or a benign thyroid nodule (not recorded which). Some clones in this sample may be carry-over from other donors' samples.

This clone was recorded at least ten times. The chain has TRBV6-1 and TRBJ1-1, with 7 bases aligning to TRBD1. The CDR3 contains 15 residues. V lost 7 bases, J lost 7 bases, and 15 bases stayed unmatched. Per the germline V gene, CDR1 is MNHNS and CDR2 is SASEGT. CDR3 amino acids: CASKRTGDLTLEAFF. The DNA for the CDR3 is TGTGCCAGCAAAAGGACAGGCGACCTTACCCTTGAAGCTTTCTTT.

The chain combines TRBV11-2 with TRBJ1-5; D is uncertain. Per the germline V gene, CDR1 is SGHAT and CDR2 is FQNNGV. V was trimmed by 4 bases and J by 6 bases, leaving 10 bases between them. This CDR3 has 13 amino acids. The CDR3 spells CASSSHGSQPQHF. Here the CDR3 DNA reads TGTGCCAGCAGCTCACACGGTAGTCAGCCCCAGCATTTT.

This clone was detected ten times or more. The chain links TRBV15 to TRBJ2-1; 9 bases line up with TRBD1. This CDR3 spans 17 amino acids. CDR1 LNHNV and CDR2 YYDKDF come from the germline V gene (reference sequence). Trimming at V came to 1 base and at J to 4 bases, leaving 8 bases not matched to a gene. Written as DNA, the CDR3 is TGTGCCACCAGCAGAGGACGGGTACAGGGGGCATACAATGAGCAGTTCTTC. Translating it yields CATSRGRVQGAYNEQFF.

This chain uses TRBV6-5 with TRBJ1-1, with 10 bases lining up with TRBD1. V shed 4 bases and J 1 base; nucleotides not matched to a gene: 9. This CDR3 is 17 amino acids long. The germline V gene encodes CDR1 MNHEY and CDR2 SVGAGI. The CDR3 reads CASSFTGQGLGNTEAFF. The CDR3 DNA reads as TGTGCCAGCAGTTTTACGGGACAGGGGTTGGGGAACACTGAAGCTTTCTTT.